This T cell receptor beta chain stems from a study of blood T cell repertoires in COVID-19. As handled by the study authors: Reference gene primer amplification yielded estimated nucleated cell counts. Here immunoSEQ multiplex PCR was the method, and the copy in TCRdb shows in-frame clones only, minus some. V and J calls and clone size are those listed in that table; D and trimming were worked out from the DNA. Here the sample spans about 350,000 clones, around nine tenths being singletons. The CDR3 length is 14 residues. V was clipped by 0 bases and J by 6 bases; unmatched bases: 2. CDR1 is MDHEN and CDR2 is SYDVKM in the germline V gene.

The chain joins TRBV28 to TRBJ2-7; 10 bases agree with TRBD1. The sequence was collected from a woman aged 60-75 years with COVID-19, enrolled during active disease. The material sequenced was peripheral blood. CDR3 nucleotide sequence: TGTGCCAGCAGTTTATGGGACAGGGGGGGCGAGCAGTACTTC. Translating it yields CASSLWDRGGEQYF.